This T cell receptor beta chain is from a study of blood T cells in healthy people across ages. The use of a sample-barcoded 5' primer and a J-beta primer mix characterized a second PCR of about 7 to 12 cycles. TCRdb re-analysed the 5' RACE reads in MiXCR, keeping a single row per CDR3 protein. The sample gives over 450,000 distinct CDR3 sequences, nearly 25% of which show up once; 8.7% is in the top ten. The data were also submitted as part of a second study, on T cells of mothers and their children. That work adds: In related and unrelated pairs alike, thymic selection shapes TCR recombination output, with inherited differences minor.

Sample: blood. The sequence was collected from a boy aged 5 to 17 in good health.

As DNA, the CDR3 is TGTGCCATCAGTGACCGGGGGAATTCACCCCTCCACTTT. Translation gives CAISDRGNSPLHF. The chain employs TRBV10-3 and TRBJ1-6; tentatively, D is TRBD1 (5 bases). Germline V gene lookup returns CDR1 ENHRY and CDR2 SYGVKD. With 3 bases removed from V and 7 bases from J, the gap between germline ends came to 7 bases. This CDR3 contains 13 residues.